This record concerns one T cell receptor beta chain sequence. TCRdb's copy holds only in-frame clones and misses some; the assay was immunoSEQ multiplex PCR. In the table there are approximately 75,000 clones, roughly four fifths of which are singletons. This entry comes from a study of blood T cell repertoires in COVID-19. Study context: The origin of the acute and convalescent COVID-19 samples was the United States, Italy and Spain. The analysed material was cDNA or gDNA that came from T cells, B-cell-depleted T cells, or PBMCs.

V lost 4 bases, J lost 4 bases, and 14 bases lay in between. The CDR3 has 14 residues. Per germline, CDR1 SGHNT and CDR2 YYREEE (reference sequence). This chain joins TRBV5-4 and TRBJ1-2; D call uncertain. This TCR derives from a woman over 75 with active or convalescent COVID-19. The sequenced sample consisted of peripheral blood. CDR3 DNA sequence: TGTGCCAGCAGCGGGGATCTGGGAGGCTATGGCTACACCTTC. Protein sequence: CASSGDLGGYGYTF.